This TCR beta chain was found in a study of response to subunit inactivated influenza vaccine. This clonotype came up a few times. One entry per CDR3 protein, called by TCRdb with MiXCR from the RT-PCR reads. The repertoire includes 500,000 to 550,000 distinct CDR3 sequences, around a quarter of them detected once, and 2.5% to 3% sits in the top ten. V was trimmed by 5 bases and J by 8 bases, leaving 23 bases between them. CDR1 is SGHVS and CDR2 is FNYEAQ in the germline V gene. The CDR3 is 16 amino acids. The sample was also reused in another study, on T cells expressing NK-cell markers. That paper notes: Scientists made TCR beta cDNA using 5'RACE template switching with UMIs. Sorted T-cell subsets CD3+CD56+NKG2C+, CD3+CD56+NKG2C- and CD3+CD56-NKG2C+ were TCR beta-sequenced. Seven of the eight sequenced donors were HCMV-seropositive; one was seronegative. Sorting was restricted to alpha-beta TCR T cells by an anti-gamma-delta TCR antibody in several experiments.

Specimen: CD4+ T cells sorted from PBMCs, collected 11 to 12 days after vaccination. This receptor was identified in a man in his fifties or sixties who received an inactivated influenza vaccine. V is TRBV7-6 and J is TRBJ2-3, with TRBD1 as a possible D gene (5 bases). CDR3 sequence: CASSRTYDASQGTQYF. Here the CDR3 DNA reads TGTGCCAGCAGCCGTACATATGACGCCTCCCAGGGTACGCAGTATTTT.